This TCR beta chain was captured by sequencing in a study of shared clonotypes between healthy human individuals. Per germline, CDR1 SGHTS and CDR2 YDEGEE. The CDR3 is made up of 15 amino acids. Trimming pared 0 bases from V and 3 bases from J, leaving 13 bases between. Generated by immunoSEQ multiplex PCR, the TCRdb table keeps only in-frame clones and is missing some. The data contain some 1,100,000 clones, approximately 80% of them singletons. The rearrangement links TRBV5-8 to TRBJ2-7; D perhaps matches TRBD1 (5 bases). The TCR comes from a man younger than 35 in good health. Some clones in this sample may be carry-over from other donors' samples. The specimen was memory CD4+ T cells from PBMCs. Subset: CD45RA-negative fraction. This CDR3 reads CASSLDPRALYEQYF. For the CDR3, the DNA is TGTGCCAGCAGCTTGGATCCCAGGGCCCTCTACGAGCAGTACTTC.